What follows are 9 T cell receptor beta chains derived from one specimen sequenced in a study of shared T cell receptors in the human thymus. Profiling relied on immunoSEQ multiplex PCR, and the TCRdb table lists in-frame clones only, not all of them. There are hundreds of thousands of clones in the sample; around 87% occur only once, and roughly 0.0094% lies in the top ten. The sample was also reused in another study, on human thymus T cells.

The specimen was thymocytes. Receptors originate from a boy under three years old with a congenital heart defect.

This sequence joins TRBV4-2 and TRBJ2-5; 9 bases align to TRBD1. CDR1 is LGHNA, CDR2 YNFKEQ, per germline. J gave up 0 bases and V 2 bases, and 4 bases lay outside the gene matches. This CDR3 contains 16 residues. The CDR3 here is CASSQSRDRDQETQYF. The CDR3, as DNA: TGTGCCAGCAGCCAATCCAGGGACAGGGACCAAGAGACCCAGTACTTC.

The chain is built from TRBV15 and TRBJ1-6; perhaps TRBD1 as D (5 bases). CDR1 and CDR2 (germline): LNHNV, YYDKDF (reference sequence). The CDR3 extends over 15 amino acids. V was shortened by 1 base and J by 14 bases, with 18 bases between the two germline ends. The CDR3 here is CATSRGGQGPETLHF. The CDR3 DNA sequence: TGTGCCACCAGCAGAGGGGGTCAGGGCCCCGAGACCCTCCACTTT.

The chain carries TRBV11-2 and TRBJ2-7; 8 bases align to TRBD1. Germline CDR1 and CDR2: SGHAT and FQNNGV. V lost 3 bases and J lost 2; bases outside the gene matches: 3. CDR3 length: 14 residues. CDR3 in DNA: TGTGCCAGCAGCTTTGGACAGGGAACCTACGAGCAGTACTTC. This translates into CASSFGQGTYEQYF.

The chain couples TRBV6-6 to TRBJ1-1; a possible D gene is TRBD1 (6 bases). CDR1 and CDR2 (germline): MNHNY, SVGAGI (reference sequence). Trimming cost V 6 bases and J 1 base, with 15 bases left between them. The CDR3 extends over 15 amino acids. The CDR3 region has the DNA TGTGCCAGCAGAGGGTACCAGACAGGGAACACTGAAGCTTTCTTT. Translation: CASRGYQTGNTEAFF.

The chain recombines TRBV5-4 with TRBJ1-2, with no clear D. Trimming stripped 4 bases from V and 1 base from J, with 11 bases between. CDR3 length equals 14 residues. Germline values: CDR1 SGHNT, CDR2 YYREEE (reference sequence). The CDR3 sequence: CASSTGARNYGYTF. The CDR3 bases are TGTGCCAGCAGCACGGGAGCCCGTAACTATGGCTACACCTTC.

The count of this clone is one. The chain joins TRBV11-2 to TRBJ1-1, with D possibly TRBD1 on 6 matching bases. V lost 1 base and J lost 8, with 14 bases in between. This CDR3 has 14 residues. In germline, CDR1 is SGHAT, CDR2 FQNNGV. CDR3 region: CASSLAPSDREAFF. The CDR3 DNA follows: TGTGCCAGCAGCTTAGCCCCCAGTGACAGGGAAGCTTTCTTT.

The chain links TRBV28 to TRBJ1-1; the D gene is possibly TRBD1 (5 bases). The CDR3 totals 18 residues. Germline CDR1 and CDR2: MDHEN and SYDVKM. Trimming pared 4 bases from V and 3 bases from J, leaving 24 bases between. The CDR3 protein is CASSCGERDGSGDTEAFF. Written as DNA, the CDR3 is TGTGCCAGCAGTTGTGGTGAGCGGGACGGCTCTGGGGACACTGAAGCTTTCTTT.

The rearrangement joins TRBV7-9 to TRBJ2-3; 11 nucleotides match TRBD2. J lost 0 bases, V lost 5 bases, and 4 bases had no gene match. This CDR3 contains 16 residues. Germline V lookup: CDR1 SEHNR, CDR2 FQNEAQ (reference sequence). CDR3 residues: CASSIRLAGSTDTQYF. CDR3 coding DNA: TGTGCCAGCAGCATAAGACTAGCGGGAAGCACAGATACGCAGTATTTT.

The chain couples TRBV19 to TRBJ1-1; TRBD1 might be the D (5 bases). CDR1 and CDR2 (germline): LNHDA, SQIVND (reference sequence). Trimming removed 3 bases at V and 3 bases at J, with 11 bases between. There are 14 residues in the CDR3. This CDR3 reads CASSIGGGDTEAFF. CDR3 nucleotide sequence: TGTGCCAGTAGTATCGGGGGAGGCGACACTGAAGCTTTCTTT.